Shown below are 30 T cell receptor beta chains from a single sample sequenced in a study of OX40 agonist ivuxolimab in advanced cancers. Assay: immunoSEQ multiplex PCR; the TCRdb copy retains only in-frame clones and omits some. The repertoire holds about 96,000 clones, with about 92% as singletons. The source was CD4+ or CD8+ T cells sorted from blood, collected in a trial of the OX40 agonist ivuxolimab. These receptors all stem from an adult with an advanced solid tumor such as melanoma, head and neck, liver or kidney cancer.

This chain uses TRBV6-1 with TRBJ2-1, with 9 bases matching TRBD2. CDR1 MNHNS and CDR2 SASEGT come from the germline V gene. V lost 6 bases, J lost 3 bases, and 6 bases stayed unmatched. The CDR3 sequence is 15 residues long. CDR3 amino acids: CASRAYSGSYNEQFF. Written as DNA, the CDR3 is TGTGCCAGCAGGGCATATAGCGGGAGCTACAATGAGCAGTTCTTC.

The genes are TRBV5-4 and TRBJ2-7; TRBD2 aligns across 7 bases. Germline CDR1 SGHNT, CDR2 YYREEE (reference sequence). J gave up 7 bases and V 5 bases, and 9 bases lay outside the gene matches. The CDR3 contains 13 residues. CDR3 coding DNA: TGTGCCAGCAGAGCCGGGACTATGCTAGAGCAGTACTTC. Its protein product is CASRAGTMLEQYF.

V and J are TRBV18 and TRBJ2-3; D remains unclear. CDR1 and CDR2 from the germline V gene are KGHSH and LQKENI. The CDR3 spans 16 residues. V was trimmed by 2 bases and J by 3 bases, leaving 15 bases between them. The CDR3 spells CASSPARQPETDTQYF. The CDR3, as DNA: TGTGCCAGCTCACCAGCCCGGCAGCCGGAGACAGATACGCAGTATTTT. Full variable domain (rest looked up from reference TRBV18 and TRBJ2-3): NAGVMQNPRHLVRRRGQEARLRCSPMKGHSHVYWYRQLPEEGLKFMVYLQKENIIDESGMPKERFSAEFPKEGPSILRIQQVVRGDSAAYFCASSPARQPETDTQYFGPGTRLTVL.

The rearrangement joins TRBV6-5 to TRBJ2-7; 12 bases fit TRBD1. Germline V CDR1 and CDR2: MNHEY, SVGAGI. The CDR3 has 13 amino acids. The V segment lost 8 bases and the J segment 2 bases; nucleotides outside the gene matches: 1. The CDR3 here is CASRDRGPYEQYF. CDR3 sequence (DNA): TGTGCCAGCCGGGACAGGGGGCCCTACGAGCAGTACTTC.

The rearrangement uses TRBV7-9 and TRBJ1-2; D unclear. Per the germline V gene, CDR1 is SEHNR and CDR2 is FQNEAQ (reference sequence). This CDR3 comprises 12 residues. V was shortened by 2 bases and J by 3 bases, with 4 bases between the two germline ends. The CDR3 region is CASSLSDYGYTF. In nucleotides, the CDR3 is TGTGCCAGCAGCTTATCAGACTATGGCTACACCTTC.

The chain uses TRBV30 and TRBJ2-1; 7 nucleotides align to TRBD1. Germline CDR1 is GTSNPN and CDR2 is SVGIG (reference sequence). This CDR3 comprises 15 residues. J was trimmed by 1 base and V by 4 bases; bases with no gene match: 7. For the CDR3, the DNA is TGTGCCTGGAAACCGACAGGGACATCCTACAATGAGCAGTTCTTC. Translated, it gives CAWKPTGTSYNEQFF. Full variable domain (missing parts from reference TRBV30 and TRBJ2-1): SQTIHQWPATLVQPVGSPLSLECTVEGTSNPNLYWYRQAAGRGLQLLFYSVGIGQISSEVPQNLSASRPQDRQFILSSKKLLLSDSGFYLCAWKPTGTSYNEQFFGPGTRLTVL.

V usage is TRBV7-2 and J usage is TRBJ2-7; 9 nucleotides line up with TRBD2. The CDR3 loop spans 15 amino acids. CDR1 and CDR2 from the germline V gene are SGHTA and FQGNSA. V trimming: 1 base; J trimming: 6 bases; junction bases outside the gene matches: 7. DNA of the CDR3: TGTGCCAGCAGCTTAGTGGGCCTAGCGGGGAGCGAGCAGTACTTC. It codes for CASSLVGLAGSEQYF.

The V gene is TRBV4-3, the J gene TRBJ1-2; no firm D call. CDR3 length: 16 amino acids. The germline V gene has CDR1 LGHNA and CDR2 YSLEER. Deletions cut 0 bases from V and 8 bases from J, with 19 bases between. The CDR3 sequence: CASSQDSRSSLEGYTF. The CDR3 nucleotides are TGCGCCAGCAGCCAAGATTCCCGTTCCTCATTGGAAGGCTACACCTTC.

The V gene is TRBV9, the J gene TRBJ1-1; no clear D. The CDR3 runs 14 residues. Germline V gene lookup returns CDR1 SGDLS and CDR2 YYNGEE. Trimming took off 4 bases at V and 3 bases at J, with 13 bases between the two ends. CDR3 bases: TGTGCCAGCAGCACTAGGGCGTGGGACACTGAAGCTTTCTTT. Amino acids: CASSTRAWDTEAFF. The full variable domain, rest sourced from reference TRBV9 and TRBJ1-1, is DSGVTQTPKHLITATGQRVTLRCSPRSGDLSVYWYQQSLDQGLQFLIQYYNGEERAKGNILERFSAQQFPDLHSELNLSSLELGDSALYFCASSTRAWDTEAFFGQGTRLTVV.

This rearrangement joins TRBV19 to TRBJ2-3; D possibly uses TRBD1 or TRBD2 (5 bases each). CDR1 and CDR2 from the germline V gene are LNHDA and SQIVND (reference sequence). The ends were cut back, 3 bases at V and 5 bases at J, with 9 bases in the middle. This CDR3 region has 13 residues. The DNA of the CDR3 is TGTGCCAGTAGTATCGAGGGGAGAGATACGCAGTATTTT. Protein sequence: CASSIEGRDTQYF.

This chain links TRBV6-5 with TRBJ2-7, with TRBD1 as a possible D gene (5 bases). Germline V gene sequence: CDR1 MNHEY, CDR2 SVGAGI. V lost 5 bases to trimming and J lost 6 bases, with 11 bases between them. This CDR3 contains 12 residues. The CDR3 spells CASSPQGSEQYF. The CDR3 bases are TGTGCCAGCAGTCCCCAGGGTAGCGAGCAGTACTTC.

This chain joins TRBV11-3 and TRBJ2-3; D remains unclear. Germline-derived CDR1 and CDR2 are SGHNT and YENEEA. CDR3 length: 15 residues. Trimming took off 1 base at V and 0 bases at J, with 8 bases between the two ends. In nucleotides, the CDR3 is TGTGCCAGCAGCTTAGGTGGGATTAGCACAGATACGCAGTATTTT. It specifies CASSLGGISTDTQYF.

CDR3 nucleotide sequence: TGTGCCAGTGGGAATACAGGGGCGGAGGACATTCAGTACTTC. It encodes CASGNTGAEDIQYF. The chain is built from TRBV19 and TRBJ2-4; TRBD1 aligns across 7 bases. V was clipped by 8 bases and J by 8 bases; unmatched bases: 12. Per germline, CDR1 LNHDA and CDR2 SQIVND (reference sequence). This CDR3 contains 14 residues.

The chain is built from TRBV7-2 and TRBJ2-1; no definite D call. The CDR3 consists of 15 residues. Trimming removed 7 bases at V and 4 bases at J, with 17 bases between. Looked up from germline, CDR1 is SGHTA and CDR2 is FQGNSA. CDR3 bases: TGTGCCAGCACAATAAACCGTGGGGTGTACAATGAGCAGTTCTTC. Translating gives CASTINRGVYNEQFF.

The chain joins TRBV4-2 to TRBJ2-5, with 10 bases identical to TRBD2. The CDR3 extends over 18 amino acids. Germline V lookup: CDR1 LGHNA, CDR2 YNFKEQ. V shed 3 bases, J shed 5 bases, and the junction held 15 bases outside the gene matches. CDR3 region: CASSQNRGRTSGSETQYF. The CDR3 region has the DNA TGTGCCAGCAGCCAGAACCGGGGAAGGACTAGCGGTTCGGAGACCCAGTACTTC.

CDR3 protein: CASTTPGTAQTPYGYTF. Written as DNA, the CDR3 is TGTGCCAGTACCACTCCCGGGACAGCCCAAACCCCCTATGGCTACACCTTC. The chain is built from TRBV19 and TRBJ1-2, with 7 bases matching TRBD1. The CDR3 has 17 amino acids. With 7 bases clipped from V and 4 bases from J, the junction kept 18 bases outside the gene matches. Germline V gene data show CDR1 as LNHDA and CDR2 as SQIVND (reference sequence).

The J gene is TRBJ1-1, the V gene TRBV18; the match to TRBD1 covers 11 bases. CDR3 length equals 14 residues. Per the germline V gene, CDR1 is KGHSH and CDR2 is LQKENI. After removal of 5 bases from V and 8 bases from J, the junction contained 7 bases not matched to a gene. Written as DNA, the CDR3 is TGTGCCAGCTCAGCCGGACAGGGGGCCTGGGAAGCTTTCTTT. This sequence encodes CASSAGQGAWEAFF. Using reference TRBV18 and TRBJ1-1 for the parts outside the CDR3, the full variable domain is NAGVMQNPRHLVRRRGQEARLRCSPMKGHSHVYWYRQLPEEGLKFMVYLQKENIIDESGMPKERFSAEFPKEGPSILRIQQVVRGDSAAYFCASSAGQGAWEAFFGQGTRLTVV.

The CDR3: CASSPGGTIYEQYF. In nucleotides, the CDR3 is TGTGCCAGCAGCCCTGGCGGGACCATCTACGAGCAGTACTTC. The chain couples TRBV11-3 to TRBJ2-7; TRBD2 is a possible D gene (6 bases). The V end was cut by 5 bases, the J end by 3 bases, with 14 bases between. Germline V gives CDR1 SGHNT, CDR2 YENEEA. The length of the CDR3 is 14 residues.

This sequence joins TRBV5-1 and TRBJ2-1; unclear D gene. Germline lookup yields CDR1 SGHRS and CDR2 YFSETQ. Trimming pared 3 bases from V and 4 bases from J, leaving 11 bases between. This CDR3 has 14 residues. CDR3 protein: CASSSPGSYNEQFF. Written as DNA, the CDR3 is TGCGCCAGCAGCTCCCCAGGCAGTTACAATGAGCAGTTCTTC.

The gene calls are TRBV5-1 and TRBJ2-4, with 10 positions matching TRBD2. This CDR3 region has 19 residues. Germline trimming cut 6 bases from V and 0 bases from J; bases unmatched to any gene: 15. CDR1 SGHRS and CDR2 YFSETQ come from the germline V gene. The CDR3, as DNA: TGCGCCAGCACCCCTGGGACTAGCGATCAATCCTTAGCCAAAAACATTCAGTACTTC. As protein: CASTPGTSDQSLAKNIQYF.

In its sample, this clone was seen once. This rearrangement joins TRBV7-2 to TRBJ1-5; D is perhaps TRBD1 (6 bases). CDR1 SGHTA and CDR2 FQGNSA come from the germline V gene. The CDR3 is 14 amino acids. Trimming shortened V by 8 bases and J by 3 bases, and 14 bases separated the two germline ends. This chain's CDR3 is CASATGTLNQPQHF. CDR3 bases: TGTGCCAGCGCGACCGGGACACTCAATCAGCCCCAGCATTTT.

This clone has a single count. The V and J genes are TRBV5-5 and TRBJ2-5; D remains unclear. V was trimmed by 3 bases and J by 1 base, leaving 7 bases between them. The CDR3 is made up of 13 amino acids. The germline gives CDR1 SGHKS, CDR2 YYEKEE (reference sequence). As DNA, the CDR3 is TGTGCCAGCAGCTCCCCTCGCCAAGAGACCCAGTACTTC. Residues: CASSSPRQETQYF.

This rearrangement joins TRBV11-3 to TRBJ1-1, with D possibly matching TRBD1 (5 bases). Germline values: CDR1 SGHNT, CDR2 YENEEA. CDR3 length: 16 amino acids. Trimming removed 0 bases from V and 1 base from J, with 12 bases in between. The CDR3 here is CASSLDRGDGNTEAFF. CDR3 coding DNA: TGTGCCAGCAGCTTAGATCGTGGGGACGGGAACACTGAAGCTTTCTTT.

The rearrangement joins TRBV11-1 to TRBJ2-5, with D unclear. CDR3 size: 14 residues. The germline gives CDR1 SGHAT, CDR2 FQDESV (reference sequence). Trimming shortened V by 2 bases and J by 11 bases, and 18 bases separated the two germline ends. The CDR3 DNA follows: TGTGCCAGCAGCTTAAATACAATCGGGCTGGAGCAGTACTTC. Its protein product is CASSLNTIGLEQYF.

The DNA of the CDR3 is TGTGCCAGCAGCCCCGGGCCAGCGCCAGATACGCAGTATTTT. This sequence encodes CASSPGPAPDTQYF. The J gene is TRBJ2-3, the V gene TRBV5-4; D gene unclear. Germline CDR1 SGHNT, CDR2 YYREEE (reference sequence). The V and J ends lost 4 bases and 4 bases respectively, with 13 bases between them. The length of the CDR3 is 14 residues.

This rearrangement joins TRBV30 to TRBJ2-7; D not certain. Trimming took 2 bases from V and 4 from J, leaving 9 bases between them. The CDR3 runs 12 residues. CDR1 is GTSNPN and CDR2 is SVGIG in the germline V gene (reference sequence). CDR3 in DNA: TGTGCCTGGAGTTCGAGTTCATACGAGCAGTACTTC. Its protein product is CAWSSSSYEQYF.

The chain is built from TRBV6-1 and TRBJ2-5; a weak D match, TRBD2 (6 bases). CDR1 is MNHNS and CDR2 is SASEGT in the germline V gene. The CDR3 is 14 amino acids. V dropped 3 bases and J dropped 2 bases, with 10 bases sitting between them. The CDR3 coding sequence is TGTGCCAGCAGTGACGGACGGGGGCAAGAGACCCAGTACTTC. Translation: CASSDGRGQETQYF.

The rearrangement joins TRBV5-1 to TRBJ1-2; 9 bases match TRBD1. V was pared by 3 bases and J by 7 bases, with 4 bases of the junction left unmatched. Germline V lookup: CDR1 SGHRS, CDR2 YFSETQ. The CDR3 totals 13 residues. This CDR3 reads CASSSGQGSGYTF. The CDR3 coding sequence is TGCGCCAGCAGCTCCGGACAGGGGAGTGGCTACACCTTC. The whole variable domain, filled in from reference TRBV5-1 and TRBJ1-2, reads KAGVTQTPRYLIKTRGQQVTLSCSPISGHRSVSWYQQTPGQGLQFLFEYFSETQRNKGNFPGRFSGRQFSNSRSEMNVSTLELGDSALYLCASSSGQGSGYTFGSGTRLTVV.

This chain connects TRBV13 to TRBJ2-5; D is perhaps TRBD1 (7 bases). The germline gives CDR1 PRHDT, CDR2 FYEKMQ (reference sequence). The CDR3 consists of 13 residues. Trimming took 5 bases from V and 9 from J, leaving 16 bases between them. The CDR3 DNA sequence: TGTGCCAGCAGCCCCCCAGGGGGGCAGGCCCAGTACTTC. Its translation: CASSPPGGQAQYF.

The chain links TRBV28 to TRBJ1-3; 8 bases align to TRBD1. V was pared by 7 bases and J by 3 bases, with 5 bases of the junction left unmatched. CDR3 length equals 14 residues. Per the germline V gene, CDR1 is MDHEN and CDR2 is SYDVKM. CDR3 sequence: CASNQGAGGNTIYF. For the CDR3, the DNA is TGTGCCAGCAACCAGGGGGCCGGTGGAAACACCATATATTTT.